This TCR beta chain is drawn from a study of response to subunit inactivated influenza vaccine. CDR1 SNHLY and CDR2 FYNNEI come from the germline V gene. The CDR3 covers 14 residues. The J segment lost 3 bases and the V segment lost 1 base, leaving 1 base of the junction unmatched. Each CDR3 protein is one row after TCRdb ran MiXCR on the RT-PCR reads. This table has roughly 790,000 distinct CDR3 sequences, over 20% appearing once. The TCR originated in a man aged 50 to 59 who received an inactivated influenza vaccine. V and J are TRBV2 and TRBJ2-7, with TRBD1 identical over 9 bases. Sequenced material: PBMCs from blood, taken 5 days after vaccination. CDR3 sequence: CASSEGGQGYEQYF. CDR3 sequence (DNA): TGTGCCAGCAGTGAAGGGGGACAGGGCTACGAGCAGTACTTC.